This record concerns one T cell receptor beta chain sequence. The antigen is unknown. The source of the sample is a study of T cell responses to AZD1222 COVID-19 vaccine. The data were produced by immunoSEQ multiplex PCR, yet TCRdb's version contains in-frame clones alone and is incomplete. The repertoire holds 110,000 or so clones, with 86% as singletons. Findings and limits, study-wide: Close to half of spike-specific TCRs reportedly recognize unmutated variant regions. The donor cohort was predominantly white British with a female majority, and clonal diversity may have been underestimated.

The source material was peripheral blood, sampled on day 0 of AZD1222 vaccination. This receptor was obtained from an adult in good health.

CDR3 sequence (DNA): TGTGCCAGCAGTGGTTTCAAGGGACAGGGGGATTCACCCCTCCACTTT. Translation: CASSGFKGQGDSPLHF. V is TRBV28 and J is TRBJ1-6; TRBD1 matches 11 bases. Per the germline V gene, CDR1 is MDHEN and CDR2 is SYDVKM. J gave up 8 bases and V 5 bases, and 8 bases lay outside the gene matches. The CDR3 covers 16 residues.